This TCR beta chain was identified in a study of cytomegalovirus exposure and HLA in healthy donors. Study overall: There were 70 million to 95 million unique TCRs (from HLA-typed donors) in an early data release. General observations from the study: Most TCRs appeared rarely, but some public TCRs recurred in many donors.

As to this clone: Its specificity is unknown.

The CDR3 is 14 residues long. The V and J ends lost 5 bases and 4 bases, in that order; junction bases with no gene match: 4. CDR1 LNHDA and CDR2 SQIVND come from the germline V gene (reference sequence). Primers included in the PCR were 60 Vbeta and 13 Jbeta primers. The method was immunoSEQ multiplex PCR; TCRdb's version includes in-frame clones alone and lacks a portion of them. Here the sample spans tens of thousands of clones, around nine tenths being singletons. J is TRBJ1-2 and V is TRBV19, with 10 bases fitting TRBD1. Sample: PBMCs. The clonotype comes from a woman aged 18 to 35 in good health and CMV-seronegative. The CDR3 is CASSAGTGAYGYTF. The DNA of the CDR3 is TGTGCCAGTAGTGCCGGGACAGGGGCCTATGGCTACACCTTC.